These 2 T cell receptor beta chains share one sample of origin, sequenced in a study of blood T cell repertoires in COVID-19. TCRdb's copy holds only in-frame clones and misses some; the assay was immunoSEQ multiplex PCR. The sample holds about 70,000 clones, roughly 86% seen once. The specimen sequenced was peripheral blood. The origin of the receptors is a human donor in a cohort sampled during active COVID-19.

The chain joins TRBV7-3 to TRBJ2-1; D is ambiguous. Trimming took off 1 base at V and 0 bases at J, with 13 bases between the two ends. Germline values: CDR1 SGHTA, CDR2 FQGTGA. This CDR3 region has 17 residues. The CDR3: CASSLSPYPSSYNEQFF. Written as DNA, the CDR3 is TGTGCCAGCAGCTTAAGCCCCTACCCTAGCTCCTACAATGAGCAGTTCTTC.

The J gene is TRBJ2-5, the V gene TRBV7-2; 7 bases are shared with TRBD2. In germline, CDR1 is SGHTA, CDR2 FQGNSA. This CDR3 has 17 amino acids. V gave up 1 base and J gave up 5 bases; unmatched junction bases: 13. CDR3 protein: CASSLDIGGKVWETQYF. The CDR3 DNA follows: TGTGCCAGCAGCTTAGATATCGGGGGGAAGGTCTGGGAGACCCAGTACTTC.